Presented here are 27 T cell receptor beta chains from one specimen sequenced in a study of glioma-infiltrating T cells. Using RNA template, CDR3s of TCR alpha and beta were amplified with iRepertoire arm-PCR. Each CDR3 protein gets one entry after TCRdb re-called the multiplex PCR reads with MiXCR. Of some 120,000 distinct CDR3 sequences listed, about 23% were seen once; the top ten hold roughly 15%. The specimen sequenced was glioma tissue, nonneoplastic brain tissue, or PBMCs (not recorded which). These receptors were obtained from a human donor with low-grade glioma or glioblastoma, undergoing nonglioma brain surgery, or in good health (not recorded which).

This clonotype has at least ten counts. This chain links TRBV7-8 with TRBJ1-4; D perhaps matches TRBD1 (5 bases). Between the trimmed V and J ends, which lost 3 bases and 5 bases, there was a span of 10 bases. The CDR3 covers 14 residues. Germline CDR1 and CDR2: SGHVS and FQNEAQ. The CDR3 reads CASSLGRQNEKLFF. The CDR3 coding sequence is TGTGCCAGCAGCTTGGGCAGACAGAATGAAAAACTGTTTTTT.

This clonotype has a count of ten or more. This sequence joins TRBV7-6 and TRBJ2-3; TRBD2 matches 7 bases. Trimming cost V 1 base and J 4 bases; bases outside gene matches: 5. The germline CDR1 and CDR2 sequences are SGHVS and FNYEAQ. The CDR3 spans 15 residues. Here the CDR3 DNA reads TGTGCCAGCAGCTTAGGAGGCGGGAGTCCAGATACGCAGTATTTT. This gives the protein CASSLGGGSPDTQYF.

This clonotype was recorded at least ten times. The chain combines TRBV3-1 with TRBJ1-3, with D hard to call. Looked up from germline, CDR1 is LGHDT and CDR2 is YNNKEL (reference sequence). V was trimmed by 1 base and J by 0 bases, leaving 7 bases between them. CDR3 length equals 15 residues. The CDR3 sequence is CASSQVSNSGNTIYF. The CDR3 nucleotides read TGTGCCAGCAGCCAAGTCAGCAACTCTGGAAACACCATATATTTT. The full variable domain, its missing parts supplied by reference TRBV3-1 and TRBJ1-3, is DTAVSQTPKYLVTQMGNDKSIKCEQNLGHDTMYWYKQDSKKFLKIMFSYNNKELIINETVPNRFSPKSPDKAHLNLHINSLELGDSAVYFCASSQVSNSGNTIYFGEGSWLTVV.

Notes on this clonotype: Just one base apart from a much larger clone, this may be a read error. Because the CDR3 is missing its conserved closing phenylalanine or tryptophan, this is likely a read error. The V and J genes are TRBV12-3 or TRBV12-4 and TRBJ2-7; 9 nucleotides match TRBD2. V trimming: 5 bases; J trimming: 7 bases; junction bases outside the gene matches: 9. CDR3 length: 14 amino acids. CDR3: CASSKGNSGSEQYL. For the CDR3, the DNA is TGTGCCAGCAGTAAGGGGAATAGCGGGAGTGAGCAGTACCTC.

This clonotype appeared a few times. A much larger clone lies a single base off, so this may be a read error. The V and J genes are TRBV28 and TRBJ2-2, with 9 bases that match TRBD1. The CDR3 contains 14 residues. CDR1 and CDR2 (germline): MDHEN, SYDVKM. CDR3 amino acids: CASSLGQGTGELLF. The CDR3 DNA reads TGTGCCAGCAGTCTGGGACAGGGCACCGGGGAGCTGCTTTTT.

The V gene is TRBV10-3, the J gene TRBJ2-5, with a possible D match to TRBD2 (5 bases). There are 15 residues in the CDR3. Germline CDR1 and CDR2: ENHRY and SYGVKD. The V end was cut by 10 bases, the J end by 4 bases, with 22 bases between. Here the CDR3 DNA reads TGTGCCACCATCGAGGGAGTAAATAGAGGAGAGACCCAGTACTTC. Protein sequence: CATIEGVNRGETQYF.

Ten or more counts support this clonotype. The chain uses TRBV4-2 and TRBJ2-5; unclear D gene. From germline, CDR1 is LGHNA and CDR2 YNFKEQ. V was shortened by 0 bases and J by 5 bases, with 10 bases between the two germline ends. This CDR3 is built from 14 residues. CDR3 loop: CASSQDERHETQYF. In nucleotides, the CDR3 is TGTGCCAGCAGCCAAGATGAAAGGCACGAGACCCAGTACTTC.

This clonotype has a count of ten or more. The chain couples TRBV6-1 to TRBJ2-3, with TRBD2 as a possible D gene (6 bases). The germline V and J ends were trimmed by 7 bases and 4 bases, with 15 bases remaining between them. CDR3 length: 14 residues. The germline CDR1 and CDR2 sequences are MNHNS and SASEGT. CDR3 residues: CASTRAGTSDTQYF. In DNA, the CDR3 is TGTGCCAGCACCAGGGCGGGAACCTCAGATACGCAGTATTTT.

This clonotype was recorded many times. The chain combines TRBV4-1 with TRBJ1-1; 10 bases align to TRBD1. Germline loops: CDR1 MGHRA, CDR2 YSYEKL. V dropped 3 bases and J dropped 1; count of bases not matched to a gene: 5. The CDR3 spans 16 residues. CDR3 in DNA: TGCGCCAGCAGCCAGGGACAGGGGAAATCGAACACTGAAGCTTTCTTT. Its protein is CASSQGQGKSNTEAFF.

This clonotype was seen repeatedly, ten times or more. The gene calls are TRBV20-1 and TRBJ1-1, with 7 positions matching TRBD1. Germline lookup yields CDR1 DFQATT and CDR2 SNEGSKA (reference sequence). The ends lost 6 bases at V and 2 bases at J; junction bases unmatched: 9. This CDR3 comprises 14 residues. The CDR3, as DNA: TGCAGTGCGTTATTACAGGGGAAAAACACTGAAGCTTTCTTT. Its protein is CSALLQGKNTEAFF.

This clonotype appeared a few times. Germline and junction disagree at one end, which may indicate a read error. The rearrangement joins TRBV7-2 to TRBJ1-5; D is ambiguous. Germline V gives CDR1 SGHTA, CDR2 FQGNSA. The CDR3 loop spans 12 amino acids. This chain's CDR3 is CASRLSPQPQHF. CDR3 bases: TGTGCCAGCCGCTTATCCCCCCAGCCCCAGCATTTT.

Many counts were recorded for this clonotype. The gene calls are TRBV6-1 and TRBJ2-2, with 11 nucleotides matching TRBD1. The CDR3 covers 19 residues. Trimming removed 6 bases from V and 4 bases from J; junction bases left unmatched: 16. CDR1 MNHNS and CDR2 SASEGT come from the germline V gene. CDR3 loop: CASSLSGTGGSFVTGELFF. The CDR3 DNA follows: TGTGCCAGCAGCCTTTCCGGGACAGGGGGGTCCTTTGTCACCGGGGAGCTGTTTTTT.

This clonotype was detected ten times or more. The CDR3 DNA is TGCAGCGTTGAGGCCCACACCGGGGAGCTGTTTTTT. Amino acid sequence: CSVEAHTGELFF. This chain connects TRBV29-1 to TRBJ2-2, with D hard to call. Deletions cut 3 bases from V and 3 bases from J, with 5 bases between. CDR1 is SQVTM and CDR2 is ANQGSEA in the germline V gene. The CDR3 spans 12 residues.

Only a few counts were recorded for this clonotype. This CDR3 fails to terminate in the conserved phenylalanine or tryptophan, so it likely reflects a read error. This chain links TRBV7-2 with TRBJ2-3, with 8 bases matching TRBD2. The CDR3 totals 16 residues. Looked up from germline, CDR1 is SGHTA and CDR2 is FQGNSA. With 1 base clipped from V and 4 bases from J, the junction kept 7 bases outside the gene matches. As DNA, the CDR3 is TGTGCCAGCAGCTTAGTAGGGCGGGAGGTCTCAGATACGCAGTATCTT. The encoded protein is CASSLVGREVSDTQYL.

The table lists this clonotype with a few counts. The conserved phenylalanine or tryptophan is not found at the CDR3 terminus, so this likely reflects a read error. The chain uses TRBV7-2 and TRBJ1-1; no definite D call. This CDR3 has 14 amino acids. Trimming pared 6 bases from V and 8 bases from J, leaving 19 bases between. The germline V gene encodes CDR1 SGHTA and CDR2 FQGNSA. Written as DNA, the CDR3 is TGTGCCAGCAGTCAGACACGCACCTCAGCAGAAGCTTTCCTT. Translation: CASSQTRTSAEAFL.

The chain combines TRBV5-1 with TRBJ2-3, with unresolved D. Germline CDR1 reads SGHRS; CDR2 reads YFSETQ. Between the trimmed V and J ends, which lost 2 bases and 3 bases, there was a span of 13 bases. CDR3 size: 15 residues. CDR3 in amino acids: CASSFRGHSTDTQYF. DNA for the CDR3: TGCGCCAGCAGCTTCCGAGGCCATAGTACAGATACGCAGTATTTT.

V and J are TRBV29-1 and TRBJ1-2; D not resolved. V shed 6 bases and J shed 4 bases, with 9 bases lying between them. This CDR3 is 11 amino acids long. CDR1 and CDR2 (germline): SQVTM, ANQGSEA. CDR3 residues: CSVDGFYGYTF. For the CDR3, the DNA is TGCAGCGTGGACGGATTCTATGGCTACACCTTC. The full variable domain, with the rest looked up from reference TRBV29-1 and TRBJ1-2, is SAVISQKPSRDICQRGTSLTIQCQVDSQVTMMFWYRQQPGQSLTLIATANQGSEATYESGFVIDKFPISRPNLTFSTLTVSNMSPEDSSIYLCSVDGFYGYTFGSGTRLTVV.

This clonotype was counted at least ten times. V gene TRBV12-3 or TRBV12-4 combines with J gene TRBJ1-3; no firm D call. The V gene lost 5 bases and the J gene lost 1 base, with 6 bases spanning the gap. CDR3 length: 13 residues. CDR3 protein: CASSPGSGNTIYF. The CDR3, as DNA: TGTGCCAGCAGTCCGGGGTCTGGAAACACCATATATTTT.

Remarks on this clonotype: Since a much larger clone is just one base distant, this may be a read error. The chain carries TRBV6-2 or TRBV6-3 and TRBJ2-7; tentatively, D is TRBD2 (6 bases). Germline V gene lookup returns CDR1 MNHEY and CDR2 SVGEGT. The length of the CDR3 is 14 residues. CDR3 protein: CARSLFRGTYEQYF. The CDR3 nucleotides are TGTGCCAGAAGTTTATTTCGCGGGACGTACGAGCAGTACTTC.

About this clonotype itself: The DNA is left out, because the CDR3 cannot be placed on it with certainty; the CDR3 is given as TCRdb lists it. The chain carries TRBV7-9 and TRBJ2-7; TRBD1 was called by the table and not checked on the DNA. Termini included, the CDR3 measures 22 amino acids. Germline lookup yields CDR1 SEHNR and CDR2 FQNEAQ (reference sequence). The CDR3 spells CASSLDNSRTYEQYFGISEQYF.

There are a few counts of this clonotype. This sequence joins TRBV12-5 and TRBJ2-1; D remains ambiguous. V lost 5 bases to trimming and J lost 0 bases, with 17 bases between them. Germline V lookup: CDR1 LGHNT, CDR2 FRNRAP. There are 17 residues in the CDR3. The CDR3 here is CASGNMDRISSYNEQFF. The CDR3 DNA sequence: TGTGCTAGTGGTAACATGGACCGAATTAGCTCCTACAATGAGCAGTTCTTC. Together with reference TRBV12-5 and TRBJ2-1, the CDR3 gives the full variable domain: DARVTQTPRHKVTEMGQEVTMRCQPILGHNTVFWYRQTMMQGLELLAYFRNRAPLDDSGMPKDRFSAEMPDATLATLKIQPSEPRDSAVYFCASGNMDRISSYNEQFFGPGTRLTVL.

This clonotype was counted many times. The CDR3 loop reads CASSQGQSGNIQYF. DNA of the CDR3: TGTGCCAGCAGCCAAGGGCAGTCCGGAAACATTCAGTACTTC. The rearrangement links TRBV3-1 to TRBJ2-4; D ambiguous. Germline assignment: CDR1 LGHDT and CDR2 YNNKEL (reference sequence). This CDR3 is built from 14 residues. V dropped 1 base and J dropped 6 bases, with 10 bases sitting between them.

This clonotype appeared many times. The chain joins TRBV6-1 to TRBJ1-2, with 8 bases lining up with TRBD1. This CDR3 region has 15 residues. J gave up 4 bases and V 6 bases, and 10 bases lay outside the gene matches. CDR1 MNHNS and CDR2 SASEGT come from the germline V gene. The CDR3 DNA is TGTGCCAGCAGCCGCGGATCCACAGGGGGCTATGGCTACACCTTC. It encodes CASSRGSTGGYGYTF.

Comment on this clonotype: The germline gene is not matched at one end of the junction; a read error may be the cause. The chain couples TRBV6-2 or TRBV6-3 to TRBJ2-3; D is ambiguous. This CDR3 has 16 amino acids. The germline V gene encodes CDR1 MNHEY and CDR2 SVGEGT. This chain's CDR3 is CAISYITSFSTDTQYF. CDR3 nucleotides: TGTGCCATCAGTTACATTACCTCCTTCAGCACAGATACGCAGTATTTT.

This clonotype was detected ten times or more. The gene calls are TRBV20-1 and TRBJ2-1; TRBD2 aligns across 9 bases. The V gene end was trimmed by 6 bases and the J gene end by 0 bases; junction bases not matched to a gene: 9. CDR3 length: 16 residues. Per the germline V gene, CDR1 is DFQATT and CDR2 is SNEGSKA (reference sequence). As DNA, the CDR3 is TGCAGTGCCCCCTCCTTTAGCGGGAGCTCCTACAATGAGCAGTTCTTC. This translates into CSAPSFSGSSYNEQFF.

This clonotype has more than one count but fewer than ten. CDR3 DNA: TGCGCCAGCAGTGACCCCAGCGGGATCGTCCCAGATACGCAGTATTTT. As protein: CASSDPSGIVPDTQYF. The chain uses TRBV10-1 and TRBJ2-3; TRBD2 matches 7 bases. This CDR3 comprises 16 residues. CDR1 is WNHNN, CDR2 SYGVQD, per germline (reference sequence). Trimming took 3 bases from V and 4 from J; bases not matched to a gene: 10.

This clonotype was seen a single time. Given a much more abundant clone one base away, this may be a read error. The chain couples TRBV18 to TRBJ1-2; 11 bases are a match to TRBD1. This CDR3 contains 14 residues. Losses at the gene ends were 2 bases for V and 6 bases for J; bases not matched to a gene: 2. Per the germline V gene, CDR1 is KGHSH and CDR2 is LQKENI. The CDR3 region is CASSPKDRGHGYTF. In nucleotides, the CDR3 is TGTGCCAGCTCACCAAAGGACAGGGGGCATGGCTACACCTTC.